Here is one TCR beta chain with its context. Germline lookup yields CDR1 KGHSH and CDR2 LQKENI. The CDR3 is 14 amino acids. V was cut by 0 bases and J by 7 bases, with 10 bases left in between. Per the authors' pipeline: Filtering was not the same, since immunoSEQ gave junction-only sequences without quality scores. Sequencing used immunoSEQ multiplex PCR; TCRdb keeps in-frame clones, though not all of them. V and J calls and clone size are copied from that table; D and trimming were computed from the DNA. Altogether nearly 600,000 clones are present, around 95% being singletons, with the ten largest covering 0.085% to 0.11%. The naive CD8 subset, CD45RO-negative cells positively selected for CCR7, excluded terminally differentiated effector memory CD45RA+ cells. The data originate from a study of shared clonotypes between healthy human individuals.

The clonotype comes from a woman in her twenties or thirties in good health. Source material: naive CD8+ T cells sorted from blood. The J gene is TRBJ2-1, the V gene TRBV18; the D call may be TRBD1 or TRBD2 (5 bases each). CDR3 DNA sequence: TGTGCCAGCTCACCACCCCCCGGGGCGAATGAGCAGTTCTTC. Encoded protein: CASSPPPGANEQFF.